The subject of this entry is one T cell receptor (beta chain). These data belong to a study of control samples from healthy donors and cancer patients. The V gene lost 4 bases and the J gene lost 8 bases, with 12 bases spanning the gap. Germline CDR1 is SGHDT and CDR2 is YYEEEE. The CDR3 consists of 13 residues. Method: immunoSEQ multiplex PCR; TCRdb's copy keeps in-frame clones and lacks some. This sample has 150,000 or so clones, with approximately 94% found just once. The TCR comes from a man aged 40-50 years in good health. The sequencing sample was made of blood. The chain uses TRBV5-6 and TRBJ1-4; D uncertain. The CDR3 sequence: CASSTGYLEKLFF. The CDR3 nucleotides are TGTGCCAGCAGCACTGGGTACCTAGAAAAACTGTTTTTT.